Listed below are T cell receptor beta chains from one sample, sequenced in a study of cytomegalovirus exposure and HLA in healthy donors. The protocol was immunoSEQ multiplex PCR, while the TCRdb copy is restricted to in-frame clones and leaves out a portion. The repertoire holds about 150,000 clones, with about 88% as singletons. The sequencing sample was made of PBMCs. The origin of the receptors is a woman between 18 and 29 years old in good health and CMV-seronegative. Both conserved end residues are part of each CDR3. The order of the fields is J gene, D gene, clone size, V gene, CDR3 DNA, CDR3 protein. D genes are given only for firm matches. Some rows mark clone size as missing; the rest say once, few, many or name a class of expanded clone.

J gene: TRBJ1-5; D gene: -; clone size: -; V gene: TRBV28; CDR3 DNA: TGTGCCAGCAGTTTAGATACAGGGCATCAGCCCCAGCATTTT; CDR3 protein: CASSLDTGHQPQHF
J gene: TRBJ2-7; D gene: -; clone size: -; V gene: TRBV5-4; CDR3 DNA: TGTGCCAGCAGCGGCGGGGCAACCTCCTACGAGCAGTGCTTC; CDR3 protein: CASSGGATSYEQCF
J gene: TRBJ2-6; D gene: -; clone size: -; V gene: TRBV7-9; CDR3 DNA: TGTGCCAGCAGCTCGGTACTATTCCCCTCTGGGGCCAACGTCCTGACTTTC; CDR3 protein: CASSSVLFPSGANVLTF
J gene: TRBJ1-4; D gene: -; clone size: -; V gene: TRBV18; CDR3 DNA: TGTGCCTCTGGACATCCTGGTATGGGTAATGAAAAACTGTTTTTT; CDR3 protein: CASGHPGMGNEKLFF
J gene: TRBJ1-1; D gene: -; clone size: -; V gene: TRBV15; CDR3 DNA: TGTGCCACCAGCACCGGGGGGGCGCGGATTGGGCGTGGGGAAGCTTTCTTT; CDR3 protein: CATSTGGARIGRGEAFF
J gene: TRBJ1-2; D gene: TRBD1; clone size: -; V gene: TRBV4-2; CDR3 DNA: TGTGCCAGCAGACTAGGGGGCGATGGCTACACCTTC; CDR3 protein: CASRLGGDGYTF
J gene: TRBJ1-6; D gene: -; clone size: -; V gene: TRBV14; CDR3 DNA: TGTGCCAGCAGCCAACTGCAGGGGTTGATTTCACCCCTCCACTTT; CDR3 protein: CASSQLQGLISPLHF
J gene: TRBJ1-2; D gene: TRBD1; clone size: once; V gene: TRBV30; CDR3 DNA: TGTGCCTGGGGGACAGGGAACGGCTACACCTTC; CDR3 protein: CAWGTGNGYTF
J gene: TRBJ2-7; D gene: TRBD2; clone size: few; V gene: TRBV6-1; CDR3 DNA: TGTGCCAGCAGTCGACTAGCGGGAGCCGGAAGGGAGCAGTACTTC; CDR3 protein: CASSRLAGAGREQYF
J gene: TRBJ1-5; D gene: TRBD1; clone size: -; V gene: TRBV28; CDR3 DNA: TGTGCCAGCAGTTCACAACAGGGGCCCAATCAGCCCCAGCATTTT; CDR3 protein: CASSSQQGPNQPQHF
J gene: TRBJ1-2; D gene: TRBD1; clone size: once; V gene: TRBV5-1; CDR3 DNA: TGCGCCAGCACCGTGGGGACAGGGGTCGGCTACACCTTC; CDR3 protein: CASTVGTGVGYTF
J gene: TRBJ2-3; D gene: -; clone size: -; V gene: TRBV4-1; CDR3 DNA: TGCGCCAGCAGCCAAGATCGAGGGCAGGGGGGCCGAGATACGCAGTATTTT; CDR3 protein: CASSQDRGQGGRDTQYF
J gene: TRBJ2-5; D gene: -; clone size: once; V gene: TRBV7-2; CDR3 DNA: TGTGCCAGCAGCTTAGGTTATGGGGCTAACCAAGAGACCCAGTACTTC; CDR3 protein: CASSLGYGANQETQYF
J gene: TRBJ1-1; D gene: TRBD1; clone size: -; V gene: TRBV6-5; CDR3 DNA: TGTGCCAGCAGTTACCAGGGACAGGGTATTGAAGCTTTCTTT; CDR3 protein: CASSYQGQGIEAFF
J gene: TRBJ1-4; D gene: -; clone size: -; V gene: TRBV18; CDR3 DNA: TGTGCCAGCTCACCACCGTCAGGGGCGGGCGAAAAACTGTTTTTT; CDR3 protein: CASSPPSGAGEKLFF
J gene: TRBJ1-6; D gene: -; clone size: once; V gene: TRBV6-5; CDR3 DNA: TGTGCCAGCAGTTATAATCAGTCACCCCTCCACTTT; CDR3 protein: CASSYNQSPLHF
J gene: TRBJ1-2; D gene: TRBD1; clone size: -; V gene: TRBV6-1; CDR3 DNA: TGTGCCAGCAGGGACAGGGGGTACGGTGGCTACACCTTC; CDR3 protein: CASRDRGYGGYTF
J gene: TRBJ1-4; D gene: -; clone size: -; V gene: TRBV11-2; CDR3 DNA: TGTGCCAGCAGCTCCCTGACAGGCTTGAATGAAAAACTGTTTTTT; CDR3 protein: CASSSLTGLNEKLFF
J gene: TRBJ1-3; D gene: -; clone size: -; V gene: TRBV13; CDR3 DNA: TGTGCCAGCAGCGCACACCTTGGAAACACCATATATTTT; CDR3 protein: CASSAHLGNTIYF
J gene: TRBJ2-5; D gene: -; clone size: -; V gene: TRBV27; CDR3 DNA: TGTGCCAGCAGTTTATTAGCGGTACATCAAGAGACCCAGTACTTC; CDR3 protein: CASSLLAVHQETQYF
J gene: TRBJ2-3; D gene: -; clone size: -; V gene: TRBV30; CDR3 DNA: TGTGCCTGGAGTCAAAATAGCGGCCCACTTGGTACGCAGTATTTT; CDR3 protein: CAWSQNSGPLGTQYF
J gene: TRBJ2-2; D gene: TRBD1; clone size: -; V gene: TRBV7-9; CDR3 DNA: TGTGCCACAAGACAGGGGTACACCGGGGAGCTGTTTTTT; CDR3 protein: CATRQGYTGELFF
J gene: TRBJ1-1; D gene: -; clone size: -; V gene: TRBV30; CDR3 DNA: TGTGCCTGGGCTGACGAAAACAGGGTAACCACTGAAGCTTTCTTT; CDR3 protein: CAWADENRVTTEAFF